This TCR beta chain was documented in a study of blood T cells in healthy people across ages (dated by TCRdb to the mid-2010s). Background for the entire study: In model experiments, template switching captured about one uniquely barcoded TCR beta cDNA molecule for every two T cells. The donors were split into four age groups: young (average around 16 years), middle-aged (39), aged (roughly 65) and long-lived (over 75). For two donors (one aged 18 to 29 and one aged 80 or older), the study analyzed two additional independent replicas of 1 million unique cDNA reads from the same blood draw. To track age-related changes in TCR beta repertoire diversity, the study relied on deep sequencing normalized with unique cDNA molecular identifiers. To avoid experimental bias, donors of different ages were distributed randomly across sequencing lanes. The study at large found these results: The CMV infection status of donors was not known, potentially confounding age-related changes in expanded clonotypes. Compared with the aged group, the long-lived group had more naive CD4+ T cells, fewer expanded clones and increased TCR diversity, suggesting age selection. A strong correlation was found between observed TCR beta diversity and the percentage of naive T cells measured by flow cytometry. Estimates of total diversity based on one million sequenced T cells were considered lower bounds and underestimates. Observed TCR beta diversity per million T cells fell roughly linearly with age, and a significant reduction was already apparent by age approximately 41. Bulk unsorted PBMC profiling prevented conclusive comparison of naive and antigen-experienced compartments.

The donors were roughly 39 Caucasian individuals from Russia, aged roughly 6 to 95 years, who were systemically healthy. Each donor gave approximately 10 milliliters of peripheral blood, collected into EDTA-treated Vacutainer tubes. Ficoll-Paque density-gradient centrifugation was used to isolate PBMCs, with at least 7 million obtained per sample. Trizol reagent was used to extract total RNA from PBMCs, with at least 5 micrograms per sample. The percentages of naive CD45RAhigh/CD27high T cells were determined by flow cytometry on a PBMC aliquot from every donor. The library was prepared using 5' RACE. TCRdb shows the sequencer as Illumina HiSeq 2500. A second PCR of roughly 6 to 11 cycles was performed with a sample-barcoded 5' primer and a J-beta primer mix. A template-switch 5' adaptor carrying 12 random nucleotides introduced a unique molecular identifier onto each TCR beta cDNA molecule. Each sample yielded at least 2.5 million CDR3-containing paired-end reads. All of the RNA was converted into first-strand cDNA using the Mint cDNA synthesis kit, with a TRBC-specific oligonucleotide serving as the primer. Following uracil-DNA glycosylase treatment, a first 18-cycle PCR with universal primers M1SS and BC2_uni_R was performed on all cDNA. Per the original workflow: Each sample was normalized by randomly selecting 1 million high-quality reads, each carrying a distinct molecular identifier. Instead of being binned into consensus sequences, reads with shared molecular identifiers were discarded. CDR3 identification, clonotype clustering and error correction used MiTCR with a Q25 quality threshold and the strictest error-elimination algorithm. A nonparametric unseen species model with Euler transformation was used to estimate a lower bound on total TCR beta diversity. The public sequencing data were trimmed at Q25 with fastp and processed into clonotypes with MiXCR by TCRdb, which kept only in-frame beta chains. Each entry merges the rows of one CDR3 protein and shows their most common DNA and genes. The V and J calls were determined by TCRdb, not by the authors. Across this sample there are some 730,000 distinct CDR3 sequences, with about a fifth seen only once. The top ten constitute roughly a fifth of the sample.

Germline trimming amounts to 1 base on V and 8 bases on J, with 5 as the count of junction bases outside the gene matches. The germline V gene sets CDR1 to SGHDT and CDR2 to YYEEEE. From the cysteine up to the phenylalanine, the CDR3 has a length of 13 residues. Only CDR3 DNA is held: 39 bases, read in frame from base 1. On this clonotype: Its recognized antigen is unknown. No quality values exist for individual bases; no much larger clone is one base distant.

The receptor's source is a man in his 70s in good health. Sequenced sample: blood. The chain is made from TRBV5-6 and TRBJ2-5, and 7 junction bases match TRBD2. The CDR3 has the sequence CASSLPPSGTQYF. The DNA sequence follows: TGTGCCAGCAGCTTGCCTCCTAGCGGCACCCAGTACTTC.